This entry lists 26 T cell receptor beta chains sequenced from one sample in a study of T cells in Graves' hyperthyroidism and ophthalmopathy. It was RNA transcripts that yielded the amplified TCR beta CDR3 regions. The TCR CDR3 was amplified in a first-round RT-PCR using the HTBI primer set. Each CDR3 protein gets one entry after TCRdb re-called the multiplex PCR reads with MiXCR. Here the sample spans around 580,000 distinct CDR3 sequences, roughly 17% being singletons. The sequenced sample was blood. Receptors originate from a young woman with Graves' hyperthyroidism.

This clonotype was recorded a few times. The V gene is TRBV7-2, the J gene TRBJ2-1, with D perhaps matching TRBD1 (6 bases). This CDR3 has 14 residues. Trimming pared 1 base from V and 8 bases from J, leaving 12 bases between. Germline CDR1 is SGHTA and CDR2 is FQGNSA. Here the CDR3 DNA reads TGTGCCAGCAGCTTAGTACAGGGATCCGATGAGCAGTTCTTC. Translated: CASSLVQGSDEQFF.

The chain links TRBV20-1 to TRBJ2-5, with 8 bases fitting TRBD2. CDR3 length: 16 amino acids. Germline V CDR1 and CDR2: DFQATT, SNEGSKA (reference sequence). V lost 2 bases to trimming and J lost 5 bases; unmatched junction nucleotides: 13. The CDR3: CSARSAGEGGWETQYF. CDR3 DNA: TGCAGTGCTAGATCAGCGGGAGAGGGAGGATGGGAGACCCAGTACTTC.

This clonotype has more than one count but fewer than ten. The chain is built from TRBV11-2 and TRBJ2-1, with D possibly being TRBD2 (5 bases). CDR3 length: 16 amino acids. Germline CDR1 is SGHAT and CDR2 is FQNNGV. V was pared by 0 bases and J by 6 bases, with 15 bases between. The chain's CDR3 is CASSLDEWARGNEQFF. CDR3 coding DNA: TGTGCCAGCAGCTTAGATGAGTGGGCCCGGGGCAATGAGCAGTTCTTC. Supplemented by reference TRBV11-2 and TRBJ2-1, the full variable domain reads EAGVAQSPRYKIIEKRQSVAFWCNPISGHATLYWYQQILGQGPKLLIQFQNNGVVDDSQLPKDRFSAERLKGVDSTLKIQPAKLEDSAVYLCASSLDEWARGNEQFFGPGTRLTVL.

This clonotype was observed many times. The chain has TRBV7-2 and TRBJ1-2, with D possibly TRBD1 on 5 matching bases. There are 13 residues in the CDR3. Germline values: CDR1 SGHTA, CDR2 FQGNSA. V lost 5 bases and J 4 bases, leaving 11 bases between the germline ends. In DNA, the CDR3 is TGTGCCAGCAGCCCGGGACCCCTCTATGGCTACACCTTC. Its translation: CASSPGPLYGYTF.

This clonotype is a singleton in its sample. The V call is TRBV28, the J call TRBJ2-7, with TRBD2 identical over 8 bases. Germline lookup yields CDR1 MDHEN and CDR2 SYDVKM. The CDR3 sequence is 16 residues long. Germline trimming cut 6 bases from V and 1 base from J; bases unmatched to any gene: 11. The DNA for the CDR3 is TGTGCCAGCAGCTTAGTTGCGCTAGCGGGTTCCTACGAGCAGTACTTC. As protein: CASSLVALAGSYEQYF.

The table lists this clonotype with many counts. The rearrangement links TRBV11-3 to TRBJ2-1; D remains unclear. Deletions cut 1 base from V and 8 bases from J, with 15 bases between. Looked up from germline, CDR1 is SGHNT and CDR2 is YENEEA. The CDR3 consists of 15 residues. Here the CDR3 DNA reads TGTGCCAGCAGCTTAGGACCCCTGCCTCTGGATGAGCAGTTCTTC. As protein: CASSLGPLPLDEQFF.

This clonotype was seen repeatedly, ten times or more. This chain uses TRBV6-1 with TRBJ1-1, with no clear D. CDR3 length: 11 residues. Germline V gives CDR1 MNHNS, CDR2 SASEGT. Trimming pared 10 bases from V and 4 bases from J, leaving 10 bases between. DNA for the CDR3: TGTGCCACCCTCAGCGGCACTGAAGCTTTCTTT. Translating gives CATLSGTEAFF.

There are many counts of this clonotype. The J gene is TRBJ2-3, the V gene TRBV15; D gene uncertain. V lost 1 base to trimming and J lost 5 bases, with 4 bases between them. CDR3 length: 12 amino acids. CDR1 and CDR2 from the germline V gene are LNHNV and YYDKDF (reference sequence). CDR3 sequence: CATSRALDTQYF. The DNA of the CDR3 is TGTGCCACCAGCAGAGCCCTAGATACGCAGTATTTT.

This clonotype was seen more than once but under ten times. The chain employs TRBV14 and TRBJ2-2; 7 nucleotides agree with TRBD2. Unmatched junction bases numbered 11, after V lost 0 bases and J lost 7 bases. CDR1 and CDR2 (germline): SGHDN, FVKESK. The CDR3 is 17 amino acids. The CDR3 DNA sequence: TGTGCCAGCAGCCAAGATCGCCTAGCGGAGCACGGCGGGGAGCTGTTTTTT. This codes for CASSQDRLAEHGGELFF.

This rearrangement joins TRBV7-9 to TRBJ1-6; 8 nucleotides line up with TRBD1. V gave up 3 bases and J gave up 5 bases; unmatched junction bases: 3. Germline-derived CDR1 and CDR2 are SEHNR and FQNEAQ (reference sequence). This CDR3 has 15 residues. The CDR3 region is CASSFQGANNSPLHF. The CDR3 DNA reads as TGTGCCAGCAGCTTTCAGGGGGCAAATAATTCACCCCTCCACTTT.

In its sample, this clonotype was seen many times. The CDR3 region has the DNA TGTGCCAGCCACGAGGGAGGGAACAGCTACGAGCAGTACTTC. This translates into CASHEGGNSYEQYF. This chain links TRBV18 with TRBJ2-7, with 7 bases identical to TRBD2. After removal of 8 bases from V and 3 bases from J, the junction contained 10 bases not matched to a gene. Germline V lookup: CDR1 KGHSH, CDR2 LQKENI. The CDR3 is made up of 14 amino acids.

This clonotype was counted at least ten times. V gene TRBV28 combines with J gene TRBJ1-1; D unresolved. Germline CDR1 reads MDHEN; CDR2 reads SYDVKM. V was shortened by 1 base and J by 1 base, with 10 bases between the two germline ends. CDR3 length: 15 residues. CDR3 DNA sequence: TGTGCCAGCAGTTTATCGGCGGCCCCGAACACTGAAGCTTTCTTT. Amino acids: CASSLSAAPNTEAFF. The full variable domain, rest sourced from reference TRBV28 and TRBJ1-1, is DVKVTQSSRYLVKRTGEKVFLECVQDMDHENMFWYRQDPGLGLRLIYFSYDVKMKEKGDIPEGYSVSREKKERFSLILESASTNQTSMYLCASSLSAAPNTEAFFGQGTRLTVV.

V usage is TRBV5-4 and J usage is TRBJ2-7; 10 positions agree with TRBD2. V lost 4 bases to trimming and J lost 2 bases; unmatched junction nucleotides: 6. The CDR3 has 15 amino acids. From germline, CDR1 is SGHNT and CDR2 YYREEE (reference sequence). CDR3 DNA: TGTGCCAGCAGCCGCCCCCTAGCGGGAGCCTACGAGCAGTACTTC. Encoded protein: CASSRPLAGAYEQYF.

In this sample, this clonotype turned up a few times. This chain uses TRBV6-1 with TRBJ2-2; possible D gene TRBD2, 6 bases. Germline assignment: CDR1 MNHNS and CDR2 SASEGT. The CDR3 extends over 17 amino acids. V shed 6 bases and J shed 9 bases, with 26 bases lying between them. CDR3 DNA: TGTGCCAGCAGCCCTGCATTCGTAGGAGGGTTGGGCCGGGAGCTGTTTTTT. Its translation: CASSPAFVGGLGRELFF.

This clonotype was seen only a few times. The chain recombines TRBV30 with TRBJ1-5; maybe TRBD1 (5 bases). In germline, CDR1 is GTSNPN, CDR2 SVGIG (reference sequence). The ends were cut back, 2 bases at V and 3 bases at J, with 23 bases in the middle. The CDR3 extends over 18 amino acids. As DNA, the CDR3 is TGTGCCTGGAGTACCCCGGGGAGGGGCGACGAAGCCAATCAGCCCCAGCATTTT. It specifies CAWSTPGRGDEANQPQHF.

This sequence joins TRBV28 and TRBJ2-1, with 7 bases matching TRBD2. V was clipped by 7 bases and J by 4 bases; unmatched bases: 10. Germline V gene lookup returns CDR1 MDHEN and CDR2 SYDVKM. CDR3 length: 15 residues. CDR3 protein: CASNELGGSYNEQFF. The DNA of the CDR3 is TGTGCCAGCAACGAACTGGGCGGGAGTTACAATGAGCAGTTCTTC.

About this clonotype itself: A much larger clone lies a single base off, so this may be a read error. This sequence joins TRBV7-2 and TRBJ1-5; D ambiguous. The CDR3 extends over 15 amino acids. Germline lookup yields CDR1 SGHTA and CDR2 FQGNSA. V was shortened by 2 bases and J by 0 bases, with 8 bases between the two germline ends. The CDR3 sequence is CASSLTSYSNQPQHF. CDR3 bases: TGTGCCAGCAGCTTAACCTCCTATAGCAATCAGCCCCAGCATTTT.

This clonotype was detected many times. V usage is TRBV20-1 and J usage is TRBJ2-1; 7 positions match TRBD2. Germline V lookup: CDR1 DFQATT, CDR2 SNEGSKA (reference sequence). The trim removed 5 bases at V and 10 bases at J, leaving 20 bases unmatched. The CDR3 is made up of 16 amino acids. The CDR3 here is CSAANGRPSGVREQFF. The CDR3 DNA reads as TGCAGTGCTGCCAACGGGAGGCCCTCCGGGGTGAGGGAGCAGTTCTTC.

The chain couples TRBV10-2 to TRBJ1-6; D may be TRBD1 (5 bases). CDR3 length equals 13 residues. Germline values: CDR1 WSHSY, CDR2 SAAADI. V lost 8 bases and J lost 6, with 11 bases in between. The CDR3 nucleotides are TGCGCCAGCGGGGGGAACCCTAATTCACCCCTCCACTTT. Protein sequence: CASGGNPNSPLHF.

This clonotype was detected ten times or more. The chain links TRBV7-2 to TRBJ2-1; D is undetermined. Trimming stripped 1 base from V and 2 bases from J, with 9 bases between. The CDR3 runs to 15 residues. Per germline, CDR1 SGHTA and CDR2 FQGNSA. The CDR3 sequence: CASSLDPNPYNEQFF. The CDR3 DNA reads TGTGCCAGCAGCTTAGACCCTAACCCCTACAATGAGCAGTTCTTC.

This clonotype was seen many times. The rearrangement joins TRBV6-6 to TRBJ1-2; 7 bases are shared with TRBD1. The CDR3 has 16 amino acids. Germline values: CDR1 MNHNY, CDR2 SVGAGI (reference sequence). The ends lost 2 bases at V and 4 bases at J; junction bases unmatched: 10. The CDR3 loop reads CASSYPQGMAGYGYTF. DNA for the CDR3: TGTGCCAGCAGTTACCCACAGGGGATGGCGGGCTATGGCTACACCTTC.

This clonotype has only a few counts. The chain uses TRBV19 and TRBJ2-2; 7 nucleotides align to TRBD1. This CDR3 contains 12 residues. The germline V gene has CDR1 LNHDA and CDR2 SQIVND (reference sequence). The V gene end was trimmed by 8 bases and the J gene end by 11 bases; junction bases not matched to a gene: 8. In DNA form, the CDR3 reads TGTGCCAGTTCCGACAGGGACATTGAGCTGTTTTTT. It specifies CASSDRDIELFF.

This clonotype was detected many times. The chain joins TRBV6-1 to TRBJ1-2; no firm D call. The CDR3 has 14 amino acids. V gave up 5 bases and J gave up 3 bases, with 13 bases separating them. Germline V gene lookup returns CDR1 MNHNS and CDR2 SASEGT. This CDR3 is CASSLQARDYGYTF. CDR3 coding DNA: TGTGCCAGCAGTTTGCAGGCCCGGGACTATGGCTACACCTTC.

This clonotype was found many times. J is TRBJ2-7 and V is TRBV11-3; D could derive from TRBD1 or TRBD2 (5 bases each). Trimming shortened V by 0 bases and J by 9 bases, and 15 bases separated the two germline ends. The germline V gene encodes CDR1 SGHNT and CDR2 YENEEA. The CDR3 extends over 14 amino acids. The CDR3 region is CASSLDGTKYTQYF. The CDR3 DNA sequence: TGTGCCAGCAGCTTAGACGGGACCAAATACACGCAGTACTTC.

This clonotype was counted many times. The V call is TRBV12-3 or TRBV12-4, the J call TRBJ1-1, with D maybe TRBD1 (6 bases). This CDR3 has 15 residues. V shed 3 bases and J shed 3 bases, with 14 bases lying between them. The DNA of the CDR3 is TGTGCCAGCAGTTTTCGTGGGGGGCGTGACACTGAAGCTTTCTTT. Amino acids: CASSFRGGRDTEAFF.

This clonotype was recorded a few times. The V gene is TRBV27, the J gene TRBJ2-6; no clear D gene. Germline V gene data show CDR1 as MNHEY and CDR2 as SMNVEV (reference sequence). Deletions cut 1 base from V and 0 bases from J, with 10 bases between. The CDR3 length is 17 residues. The CDR3 sequence: CASSLFSGDSGANVLTF. The CDR3 nucleotides are TGTGCCAGCAGTTTATTCTCCGGAGACTCTGGGGCCAACGTCCTGACTTTC.